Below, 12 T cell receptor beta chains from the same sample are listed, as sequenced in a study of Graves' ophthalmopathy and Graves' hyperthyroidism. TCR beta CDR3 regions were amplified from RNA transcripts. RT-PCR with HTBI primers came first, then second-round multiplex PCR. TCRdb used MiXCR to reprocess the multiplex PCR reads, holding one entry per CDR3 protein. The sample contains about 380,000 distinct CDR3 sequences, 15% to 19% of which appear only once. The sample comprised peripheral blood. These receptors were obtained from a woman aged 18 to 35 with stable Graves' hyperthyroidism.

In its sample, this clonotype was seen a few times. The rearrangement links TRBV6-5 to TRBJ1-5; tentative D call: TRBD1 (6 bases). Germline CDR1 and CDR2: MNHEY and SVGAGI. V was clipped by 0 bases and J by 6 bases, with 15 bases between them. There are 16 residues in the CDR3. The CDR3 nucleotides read TGTGCCAGCAGTTACTCGAATTCGGAGGGGGTTCAGCCCCAGCATTTT. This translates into CASSYSNSEGVQPQHF.

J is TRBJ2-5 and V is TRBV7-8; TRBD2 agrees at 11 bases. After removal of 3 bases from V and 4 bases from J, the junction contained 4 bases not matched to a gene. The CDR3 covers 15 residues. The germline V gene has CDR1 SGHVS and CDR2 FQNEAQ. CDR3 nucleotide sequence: TGTGCCAGCAGCTTCTTCGGGACTAGCGGAGAGACCCAGTACTTC. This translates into CASSFFGTSGETQYF.

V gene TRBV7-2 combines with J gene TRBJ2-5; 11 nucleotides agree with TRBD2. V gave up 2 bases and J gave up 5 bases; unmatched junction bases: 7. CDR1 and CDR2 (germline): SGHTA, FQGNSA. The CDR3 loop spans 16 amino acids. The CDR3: CASSLRVAGGPETQYF. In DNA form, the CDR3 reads TGTGCCAGCAGCTTAAGGGTAGCGGGGGGGCCGGAGACCCAGTACTTC.

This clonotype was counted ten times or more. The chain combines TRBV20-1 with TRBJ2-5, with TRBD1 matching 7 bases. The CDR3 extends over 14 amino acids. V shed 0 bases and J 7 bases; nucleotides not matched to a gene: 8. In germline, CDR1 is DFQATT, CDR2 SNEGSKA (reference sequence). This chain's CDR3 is CSARDTGEIGTQYF. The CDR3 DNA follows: TGCAGTGCTAGAGACACAGGGGAGATTGGGACCCAGTACTTC.

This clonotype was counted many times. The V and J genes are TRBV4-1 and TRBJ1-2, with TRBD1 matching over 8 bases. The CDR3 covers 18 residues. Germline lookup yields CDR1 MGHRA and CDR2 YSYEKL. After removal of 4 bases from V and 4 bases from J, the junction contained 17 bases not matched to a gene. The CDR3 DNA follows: TGCGCCAGCAGCCCCCCGGGTGGGGAGGGACAGGCAACCTATGGCTACACCTTC. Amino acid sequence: CASSPPGGEGQATYGYTF.

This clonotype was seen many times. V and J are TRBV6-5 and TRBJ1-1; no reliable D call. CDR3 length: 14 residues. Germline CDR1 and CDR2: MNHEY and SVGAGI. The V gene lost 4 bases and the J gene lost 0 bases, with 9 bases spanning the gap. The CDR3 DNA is TGTGCCAGCAGTTTGCCGGGGATGAACACTGAAGCTTTCTTT. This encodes CASSLPGMNTEAFF.

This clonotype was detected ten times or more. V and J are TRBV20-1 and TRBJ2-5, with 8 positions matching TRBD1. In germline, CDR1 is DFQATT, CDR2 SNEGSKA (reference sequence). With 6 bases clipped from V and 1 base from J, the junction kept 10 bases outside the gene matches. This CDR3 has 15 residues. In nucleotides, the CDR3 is TGCAGTGCAACCGGGACAGGTTTTTTCCAAGAGACCCAGTACTTC. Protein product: CSATGTGFFQETQYF.

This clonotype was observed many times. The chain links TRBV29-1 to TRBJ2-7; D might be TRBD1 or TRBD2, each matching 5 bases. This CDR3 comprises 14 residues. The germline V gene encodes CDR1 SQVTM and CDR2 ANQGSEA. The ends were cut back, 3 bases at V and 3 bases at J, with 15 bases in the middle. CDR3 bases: TGCAGCGTTGAGAGGACGGGACCCCTCTACGAGCAGTACTTC. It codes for CSVERTGPLYEQYF.

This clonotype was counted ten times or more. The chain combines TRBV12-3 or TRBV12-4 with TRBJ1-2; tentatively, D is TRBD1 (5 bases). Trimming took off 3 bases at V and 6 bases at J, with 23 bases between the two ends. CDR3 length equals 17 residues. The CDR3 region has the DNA TGTGCCAGCAGTTTTTCCGCCCTCCCGACTGGGGGAGATGGCTACACCTTC. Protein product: CASSFSALPTGGDGYTF.

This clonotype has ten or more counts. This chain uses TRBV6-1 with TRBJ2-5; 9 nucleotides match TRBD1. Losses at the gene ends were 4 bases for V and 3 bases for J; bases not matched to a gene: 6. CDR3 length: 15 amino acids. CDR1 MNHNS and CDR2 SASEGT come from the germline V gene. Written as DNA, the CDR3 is TGTGCCAGCAGTGGAGCCGGGACAGGGAAAGAGACCCAGTACTTC. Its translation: CASSGAGTGKETQYF.

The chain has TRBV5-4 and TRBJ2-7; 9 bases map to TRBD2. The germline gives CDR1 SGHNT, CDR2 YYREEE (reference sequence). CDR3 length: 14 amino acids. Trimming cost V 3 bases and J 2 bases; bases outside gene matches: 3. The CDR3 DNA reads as TGTGCCAGCAGCTCGGCGGGGGGGACCTACGAGCAGTACTTC. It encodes CASSSAGGTYEQYF.

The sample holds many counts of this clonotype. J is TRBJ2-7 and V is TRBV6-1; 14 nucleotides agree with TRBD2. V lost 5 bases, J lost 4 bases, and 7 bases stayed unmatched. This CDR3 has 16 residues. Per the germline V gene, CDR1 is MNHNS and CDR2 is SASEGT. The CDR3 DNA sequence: TGTGCCAGCAGTCCGCAGACTAGCGGGGGGGCGTACGAGCAGTACTTC. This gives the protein CASSPQTSGGAYEQYF.